A selection of T cell receptor beta chains follows, all from one sample in a study of T-cell memory formation after mild COVID-19. MiXCR was run by TCRdb on the 5' RACE reads, yielding one entry per CDR3 protein. The profile shows under 200,000 distinct CDR3 sequences, roughly 28% of them singletons. What was sequenced was PBMCs or a T cell subset sorted from them (not recorded which). The receptors were gathered from an adult woman who had mild COVID-19 (a few samples of this study predate the infection). Cell type and time point are not known. Each CDR3 is given with its conserved first and last residue. The D gene is left open where the match is weak. Expanded clones get a size class; other rows say once, few or many, or leave the size out.

D | J | size | V | DNA | CDR3
TRBD1 | TRBJ1-1 | NA | TRBV6-5 | TGTGCCAGCAGTTACTTACAGGGGGGCACTGAAGCTTTCTTT | CASSYLQGGTEAFF
TRBD2 | TRBJ2-7 | many | TRBV6-5 | TGTGCCAGCAGTCCCCGACAGCTACTAGCGGGAGGAGGAGGTGGGCAGTACTTC | CASSPRQLLAGGGGGQYF
TRBD1 | TRBJ2-1 | NA | TRBV11-1 | TGTGCCAGCAGCTTAGAGACAGGGGGCTACAATGAGCAGTTCTTC | CASSLETGGYNEQFF
NA | TRBJ1-6 | NA | TRBV11-2 | TGTGCCAGCAGCTTAGATCCGGGAGCACCCCTCCACTTT | CASSLDPGAPLHF
NA | TRBJ2-1 | NA | TRBV7-9 | TGTGCCAGCAGCCCGAGAGGTGGGACACAGGGCCACAATGAGCAGTTCTTC | CASSPRGGTQGHNEQFF
NA | TRBJ2-2 | few | TRBV24-1 | TGTGCCACCAGTGATTTGACGATGAACACCGGGGAGCTGTTTTTT | CATSDLTMNTGELFF
NA | TRBJ2-7 | few | TRBV5-4 | TGTGCCAGCAGCTTCGGGGCCCACGAGCAGTACTTC | CASSFGAHEQYF
NA | TRBJ2-5 | NA | TRBV4-2 | TGTGCCAGCAGCCAAGGCCACGTAGAAGAGACCCAGTACTTC | CASSQGHVEETQYF
NA | TRBJ2-3 | NA | TRBV7-3 | TGTGCCAGCAGCTCGGACCTAGATACGCAGTATTTT | CASSSDLDTQYF
NA | TRBJ2-1 | few | TRBV7-9 | TGTGCCAGCAGCTTACTCCTAGGTGGTGTGGGGGGCCTCTACGGGGCTGAGCAGTTCTTC | CASSLLLGGVGGLYGAEQFF
NA | TRBJ2-1 | few | TRBV29-1 | TGCAGCGTTGCCGGGGCACGCTCCTACAATGAGCAGTTCTTC | CSVAGARSYNEQFF
TRBD1 | TRBJ1-2 | many | TRBV7-2 | TGTGCCAGCAGCGGGACAGGGGGATCCTATGGCTACACCTTC | CASSGTGGSYGYTF
TRBD1 | TRBJ2-5 | NA | TRBV7-2 | TGTGCCAGCAGCTTAGGGGGACAGGATCAAGAGACCCAGTACTTC | CASSLGGQDQETQYF
NA | TRBJ1-4 | few | TRBV29-1 | TGCAGCGTTCCCGCCGGGGCCACTAATGAAAAACTGTTTTTT | CSVPAGATNEKLFF
TRBD1 | TRBJ1-2 | NA | TRBV13 | TGTGCCAGCAGCTTAGCCGACAGGGATTATGGCTACACCTTC | CASSLADRDYGYTF
NA | TRBJ2-5 | NA | TRBV4-3 | TGCGCCAGCAGCCAAGTTGTCGGCAATCTGGAGACCCAGTACTTC | CASSQVVGNLETQYF
NA | TRBJ2-7 | few | TRBV4-3 | TGCGCCAGCAGCCAAGATCGGGCAGGCTACTACGAGCAGTACTTC | CASSQDRAGYYEQYF
NA | TRBJ2-7 | NA | TRBV11-2 | TGTGCCAGCAGCTTAGGGGGTCCCTACGAGCAGTACTTC | CASSLGGPYEQYF
NA | TRBJ2-4 | few | TRBV2 | TGTGCCAGCGGAGGCGGGGTACTAGCCAAAAACATTCAGTACTTC | CASGGGVLAKNIQYF
NA | TRBJ2-3 | NA | TRBV7-9 | TGTGCCAGCAGCTTAGCCCCCCAGTCTAGCACAGATACGCAGTATTTT | CASSLAPQSSTDTQYF
NA | TRBJ1-1 | few | TRBV30 | TGTGCCTGGAGTGTACCGGGCACCCTAAGGGGGAACACTGAAGCTTTCTTT | CAWSVPGTLRGNTEAFF
NA | TRBJ2-1 | many | TRBV20-1 | TGCAGTGCTAGTGATATCTTCGGGACACGTGTGGGAAATGAGCAGTTCTTC | CSASDIFGTRVGNEQFF
NA | TRBJ2-1 | few | TRBV24-1 | TGTGCCACCAGTCTAGGGGGGGCTAACTCCTACAATGAGCAGTTCTTC | CATSLGGANSYNEQFF